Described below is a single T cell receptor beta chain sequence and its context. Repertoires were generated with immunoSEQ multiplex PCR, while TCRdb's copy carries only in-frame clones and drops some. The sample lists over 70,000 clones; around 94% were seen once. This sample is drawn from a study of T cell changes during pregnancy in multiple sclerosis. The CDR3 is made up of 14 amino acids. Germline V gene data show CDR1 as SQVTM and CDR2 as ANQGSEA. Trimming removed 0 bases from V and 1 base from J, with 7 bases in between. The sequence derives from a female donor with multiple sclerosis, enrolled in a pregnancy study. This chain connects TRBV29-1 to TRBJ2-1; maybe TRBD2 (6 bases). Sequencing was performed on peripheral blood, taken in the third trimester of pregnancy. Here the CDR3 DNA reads TGCAGCGTTGAAGACCGGGGGTCCTACAATGAGCAGTTCTTC. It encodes CSVEDRGSYNEQFF.